Listed below are T cell receptor beta chains from one sample, sequenced in a study of CD8+ T cells in alopecia areata. The method was immunoSEQ multiplex PCR; TCRdb's version includes in-frame clones alone and lacks a portion of them. Of some 100,000 clones detected, 55% to 80% appear once; the ten largest clones hold about 3%. Sequencing was performed on CD4+ T cells sorted from blood. These receptors all come from a human donor in good health. Each CDR3 is given with its conserved first and last residue. The order of the fields is CDR3 protein, CDR3 DNA, clone size, J gene, V gene, D gene. A D gene is named only where the DNA matches it firmly. For some rows the clone size is stated as once, few or many, or as a class when expanded; others skip it.

CASSSPGPDTDTQYF TGTGCCAGCAGCTCCCCGGGACCCGACACAGATACGCAGTATTTT few TRBJ2-3 TRBV7-3 .
CASRFPGQGNQPQHF TGTGCAAGTCGCTTCCCAGGACAGGGGAACCAGCCCCAGCATTTT once TRBJ1-5 TRBV12-2 .
CASNRDSSGANVLTF TGTGCCAGCAACAGGGATTCGTCTGGGGCCAACGTCCTGACTTTC . TRBJ2-6 TRBV6-5 .
CASSVRGGIYEQYF TGTGCCAGCAGCGTTCGGGGAGGAATCTACGAGCAGTACTTC . TRBJ2-7 TRBV7-2 .
CASSVQGPTNEKLFF TGTGCCAGCAGCGTACAGGGCCCAACTAATGAAAAACTGTTTTTT . TRBJ1-4 TRBV5-5 .
CASSRAMVNTF TGTGCCTCCAGCCGGGCTATGGTTAACACCTTC . TRBJ1-2 TRBV30 .
CASSLSQRGSYEQYF TGTGCCAGCAGTTTGTCCCAGAGGGGGTCCTACGAGCAGTACTTC . TRBJ2-7 TRBV27 .
CAWNLAVSNEQFF TGTGCCTGGAATTTAGCGGTTTCTAATGAGCAGTTCTTC . TRBJ2-1 TRBV30 .
CASSQGEGGSGANVLTF TGCGCCAGCAGCCAGGGGGAGGGTGGCTCTGGGGCCAACGTCCTGACTTTC . TRBJ2-6 TRBV4-1 TRBD2
CAWSAPQGLYQPQHF TGTGCCTGGAGTGCGCCCCAGGGGTTGTATCAGCCCCAGCATTTT few TRBJ1-5 TRBV30 .
CSVTGYIPNTGELFF TGCAGCGTTACAGGCTACATCCCGAACACCGGGGAGCTGTTTTTT . TRBJ2-2 TRBV29-1 .
CASSLADSNQPQHF TGTGCCAGCAGCTTGGCTGATAGCAATCAGCCCCAGCATTTT many TRBJ1-5 TRBV7-2 .
CGVRDQETQYF TGCGGGGTACGGGACCAAGAGACCCAGTACTTC few TRBJ2-5 TRBV29-1 .
CAWSVGRVPNQPQHF TGTGCCTGGAGTGTTGGCAGGGTCCCGAATCAGCCCCAGCATTTT . TRBJ1-5 TRBV30 .
CSVADSLYQPQHF TGCAGCGTTGCCGACAGCCTCTATCAGCCCCAGCATTTT . TRBJ1-5 TRBV29-1 .
CAWSRGTSGRTGELFF TGTGCCTGGAGTCGAGGGACTAGCGGACGTACCGGGGAGCTGTTTTTT . TRBJ2-2 TRBV30 TRBD2
CAWGRGGTDTQYF TGTGCCTGGGGGAGGGGCGGTACAGATACGCAGTATTTT . TRBJ2-3 TRBV30 TRBD2
CASSLEGGRETQYF TGTGCCAGCAGCTTGGAGGGGGGGCGAGAGACCCAGTACTTC . TRBJ2-5 TRBV5-6 .
CASSVQGTDTQYF TGTGCCAGCAGCGTACAGGGCACAGATACGCAGTATTTT . TRBJ2-3 TRBV9 .
CASSPIAAFSVLF TGTGCCAGCAGCCCTATCGCAGCTTTTTCGGTCCTCTTT . TRBJ1-5 TRBV7-7 .
CASGPPGGTYEQYF TGTGCCAGCGGTCCGCCAGGGGGAACCTACGAGCAGTACTTC . TRBJ2-7 TRBV6-6 TRBD1
CASSPWVQASGANVLTF TGCGCCAGCAGCCCGTGGGTACAGGCCTCTGGGGCCAACGTCCTGACTTTC . TRBJ2-6 TRBV5-1 .
CASSQPWQSYEQYF TGCGCCAGCAGCCAACCATGGCAGTCCTACGAGCAGTACTTC . TRBJ2-7 TRBV4-1 .
CASSTGLYGYTF TGCGCCAGCAGTACGGGACTTTATGGCTACACCTTC . TRBJ1-2 TRBV23-1 .
CASSFQGGSTDTQYF TGTGCCAGCAGCTTTCAGGGAGGGAGCACAGATACGCAGTATTTT few TRBJ2-3 TRBV11-2 TRBD2
CASSVGFLGQVEEAFF TGTGCCAGCAGTGTAGGATTTCTGGGACAGGTCGAGGAAGCTTTCTTT few TRBJ1-1 TRBV2 TRBD1
CASSTYGGETQYF TGTGCCAGCAGCACCTACGGGGGAGAGACCCAGTACTTC few TRBJ2-5 TRBV6-6 .
CASSPGLAGGRAKNIQYF TGCGCCAGCAGCCCGGGACTAGCGGGGGGCCGAGCCAAAAACATTCAGTACTTC . TRBJ2-4 TRBV4-1 TRBD2
CASTPCPPDVICGYTF TGCGCCAGCACCCCGTGCCCGCCGGACGTGATATGTGGCTACACCTTC . TRBJ1-2 TRBV23-1 .
CAWLDRGNYGYTF TGTGCCTGGCTAGACAGGGGTAACTATGGCTACACCTTC . TRBJ1-2 TRBV30 TRBD1
CASSQPGRRTEAFF TGCGCCAGCAGCCAACCAGGGCGGAGGACTGAAGCTTTCTTT . TRBJ1-1 TRBV4-1 .
CSVDGTSGGTQYF TGCAGCGTTGACGGGACTAGCGGGGGTACGCAGTATTTT once TRBJ2-3 TRBV29-1 TRBD2
CASSVLGQPEQYF TGTGCCAGCAGTGTGCTAGGGCAGCCCGAGCAGTACTTC . TRBJ2-7 TRBV2 .
CAWTMGTEAFF TGTGCCTGGACGATGGGCACTGAAGCTTTCTTT few TRBJ1-1 TRBV30 .
CASSYSSSGSGELFF TGTGCCAGCAGTTACTCGAGTTCAGGGTCGGGGGAGCTGTTTTTT . TRBJ2-2 TRBV6-5 .
CSVEDLIQAGYNEQFF TGCAGCGTTGAAGATCTTATCCAGGCTGGCTACAATGAGCAGTTCTTC . TRBJ2-1 TRBV29-1 .
CAWSTGQGGFAFF TGTGCCTGGAGTACTGGACAGGGGGGTTTTGCTTTCTTT . TRBJ1-1 TRBV30 TRBD1